What follows are 28 T cell receptor beta chains derived from one specimen sequenced in a study of radiotherapy plus CTLA-4 blockade in lung cancer. The assay was immunoSEQ multiplex PCR, and TCRdb's table has in-frame clones only and misses some. The data hold 85,000 to 90,000 clones, with approximately 75% observed a single time. The sample in question was peripheral blood, obtained from a patient treated with radiotherapy plus ipilimumab. The receptors here all came from a human donor with non-small cell lung cancer that progressed on radiotherapy plus ipilimumab.

A few counts support this clone. The chain carries TRBV14 and TRBJ1-5; no firm D call. Germline-derived CDR1 and CDR2 are SGHDN and FVKESK. The CDR3 spans 13 residues. V dropped 1 base and J dropped 7 bases, with 8 bases sitting between them. This CDR3 reads CASSQGAGQPQHF. CDR3 DNA sequence: TGTGCCAGCAGCCAAGGGGCTGGGCAGCCCCAGCATTTT.

This chain connects TRBV6-5 to TRBJ2-7; no clear D gene. The germline CDR1 and CDR2 sequences are MNHEY and SVGAGI. The CDR3 is made up of 13 amino acids. The V end was cut by 5 bases, the J end by 5 bases, with 13 bases between. CDR3 amino acids: CASSAPLGHEQYF. For the CDR3, the DNA is TGTGCCAGCAGTGCCCCCCTGGGTCACGAGCAGTACTTC.

In nucleotides, the CDR3 is TGTGCCAGCAGCGTTATGTGGTCTAGCGGGGAGCTGTTTTTT. It specifies CASSVMWSSGELFF. This chain joins TRBV11-2 and TRBJ2-2; D gene unclear. The V end lost 5 bases, the J end lost 7 bases, and 14 bases lay between the germline ends. The CDR3 consists of 14 residues. Germline lookup yields CDR1 SGHAT and CDR2 FQNNGV.

This chain connects TRBV29-1 to TRBJ2-3; 11 bases are shared with TRBD2. CDR1 and CDR2 (germline): SQVTM, ANQGSEA. The CDR3 totals 14 residues. The V and J ends lost 5 bases and 6 bases, in that order; junction bases with no gene match: 7. The DNA for the CDR3 is TGCAGCGTTAGACTAGCGGGGTCAGCGGATACGCAGTATTTT. It encodes CSVRLAGSADTQYF.

The chain employs TRBV28 and TRBJ1-1; D is ambiguous. The germline gives CDR1 MDHEN, CDR2 SYDVKM. Trimming took off 5 bases at V and 4 bases at J, with 14 bases between the two ends. The CDR3 is 14 residues long. The CDR3 sequence: CASSLTRYGTEAFF. Here the CDR3 DNA reads TGTGCCAGCAGTCTTACGAGGTACGGCACTGAAGCTTTCTTT.

J is TRBJ2-2 and V is TRBV7-2; no definite D call. CDR1 and CDR2 from the germline V gene are SGHTA and FQGNSA. Deletions cut 5 bases from V and 3 bases from J, with 4 bases between. CDR3 length: 12 residues. The DNA of the CDR3 is TGTGCCAGCAGCCCTTACACCGGGGAGCTGTTTTTT. It is translated as CASSPYTGELFF.

The chain is built from TRBV6-1 and TRBJ2-5, with a weak D call TRBD2 (5 bases). Germline V CDR1 and CDR2: MNHNS, SASEGT. V lost 4 bases to trimming and J lost 3 bases, with 12 bases between them. The CDR3 spans 14 residues. CDR3 in amino acids: CASSGASYEETQYF. CDR3 bases: TGTGCCAGCAGTGGGGCTAGCTATGAAGAGACCCAGTACTTC.

This chain joins TRBV5-1 and TRBJ2-1, with 11 bases lining up with TRBD2. J was trimmed by 3 bases and V by 4 bases; bases with no gene match: 9. Germline CDR1 reads SGHRS; CDR2 reads YFSETQ. The CDR3 sequence is 17 residues long. The CDR3 region has the DNA TGCGCCAGCAGCGCTGCCGGGACTAGCGGTTACTACAATGAGCAGTTCTTC. Its translation: CASSAAGTSGYYNEQFF.

The chain recombines TRBV6-1 with TRBJ2-1, with 9 bases that match TRBD1. J was trimmed by 2 bases and V by 11 bases; bases with no gene match: 10. This CDR3 spans 15 amino acids. Germline assignment: CDR1 MNHNS and CDR2 SASEGT. The CDR3 region is CAGTPGDRAYNEQFF. The CDR3 bases are TGTGCCGGGACCCCCGGGGACAGGGCCTACAATGAGCAGTTCTTC.

V is TRBV5-1 and J is TRBJ2-2; no definite D call. CDR1 and CDR2 from the germline V gene are SGHRS and YFSETQ. Trimming removed 3 bases at V and 4 bases at J, with 1 base between. The CDR3 covers 11 residues. The CDR3 DNA is TGCGCCAGCAGCTCCACCGGGGAGCTGTTTTTT. Residues: CASSSTGELFF.

This clone turned up a few times. This chain links TRBV14 with TRBJ2-7, with 8 bases lining up with TRBD1. The V gene end was trimmed by 7 bases and the J gene end by 6 bases; junction bases not matched to a gene: 8. The CDR3 runs 13 residues. In germline, CDR1 is SGHDN, CDR2 FVKESK. The CDR3 DNA reads TGTGCCAGCACAGGGGGCTTGGGGAGCGAGCAGTACTTC. Translated, it gives CASTGGLGSEQYF.

The chain employs TRBV2 and TRBJ2-2, with a weak D call TRBD1 (5 bases). Trimming removed 2 bases from V and 7 bases from J, with 5 bases in between. Germline loops: CDR1 SNHLY, CDR2 FYNNEI. This CDR3 comprises 12 residues. In nucleotides, the CDR3 is TGTGCCAGCAGTGAACAGGGCGGGGAGCTGTTTTTT. Translation gives CASSEQGGELFF.

This chain connects TRBV6-5 to TRBJ1-3, with D hard to call. V lost 8 bases to trimming and J lost 10 bases, with 24 bases between them. CDR1 is MNHEY and CDR2 is SVGAGI in the germline V gene. CDR3 length: 15 amino acids. The CDR3 region has the DNA TGTGCCAGCTGCGCCAGTCCATCTTCCCCCACAACCATATATTTT. Its translation: CASCASPSSPTTIYF.

The V call is TRBV18, the J call TRBJ2-5; D not certain. The J call may be in error: the DNA end matches TRBJ2-7 better. This CDR3 contains 12 residues. CDR1 KGHSH and CDR2 LQKENI come from the germline V gene. CDR3 sequence reads: CASSPSSYEQYF. DNA for the CDR3: TGTGCCAGCTCACCGTCCTCCTACGAGCAGTACTTC.

The chain carries TRBV25-1 and TRBJ2-3; perhaps D is TRBD1 or TRBD2 (6 bases each). Looked up from germline, CDR1 is MGHDK and CDR2 is SYGVNS. CDR3 length: 16 amino acids. Trimming cost V 5 bases and J 1 base, with 16 bases left between them. The CDR3 here is CASSPPGAGRTDTQYF. The CDR3 DNA follows: TGTGCCAGCAGTCCACCGGGGGCGGGGCGCACAGATACGCAGTATTTT. Using reference TRBV25-1 and TRBJ2-3 for the parts outside the CDR3, the full variable domain is EADIYQTPRYLVIGTGKKITLECSQTMGHDKMYWYQQDPGMELHLIHYSYGVNSTEKGDLSSESTVSRIRTEHFPLTLESARPSHTSQYLCASSPPGAGRTDTQYFGPGTRLTVL.

The genes are TRBV7-2 and TRBJ2-3; D ambiguous. This CDR3 has 12 residues. Germline assignment: CDR1 SGHTA and CDR2 FQGNSA. Trimming removed 5 bases from V and 4 bases from J, with 7 bases in between. CDR3 in DNA: TGTGCCAGCAGCGAAGGGTCAGATACGCAGTATTTT. As protein: CASSEGSDTQYF.

The chain joins TRBV9 to TRBJ1-5, with D perhaps TRBD1 (5 bases). The germline V and J ends were trimmed by 4 bases and 2 bases, with 13 bases remaining between them. This CDR3 comprises 15 residues. The germline CDR1 and CDR2 sequences are SGDLS and YYNGEE. The CDR3 region is CASSPEGTGNQPQHF. The CDR3 coding sequence is TGTGCCAGCAGCCCAGAGGGGACTGGCAATCAGCCCCAGCATTTT.

The V and J genes are TRBV19 and TRBJ1-4; D ambiguous. With 4 bases removed from V and 10 bases from J, the gap between germline ends came to 13 bases. The CDR3 runs to 13 residues. Germline V gene lookup returns CDR1 LNHDA and CDR2 SQIVND (reference sequence). CDR3 amino acids: CASSTRTAGKLFF. CDR3 nucleotides: TGTGCCAGTAGTACCCGGACGGCGGGAAAACTGTTTTTT. The whole variable domain, filled in from reference TRBV19 and TRBJ1-4, reads DGGITQSPKYLFRKEGQNVTLSCEQNLNHDAMYWYRQDPGQGLRLIYYSQIVNDFQKGDIAEGYSVSREKKESFPLTVTSAQKNPTAFYLCASSTRTAGKLFFGSGTQLSVL.

V and J are TRBV28 and TRBJ2-5; D is uncertain. Germline V lookup: CDR1 MDHEN, CDR2 SYDVKM. The CDR3 has 13 amino acids. The V end was cut by 3 bases, the J end by 3 bases, with 8 bases between. The CDR3 loop reads CASSLAEKETQYF. In nucleotides, the CDR3 is TGTGCCAGCAGTTTGGCAGAGAAAGAGACCCAGTACTTC. The variable domain in full, with the rest retrieved from reference TRBV28 and TRBJ2-5, is DVKVTQSSRYLVKRTGEKVFLECVQDMDHENMFWYRQDPGLGLRLIYFSYDVKMKEKGDIPEGYSVSREKKERFSLILESASTNQTSMYLCASSLAEKETQYFGPGTRLLVL.

The sample holds one count of this clone. The V gene is TRBV28, the J gene TRBJ2-1, with TRBD2 matching 14 bases. Per germline, CDR1 MDHEN and CDR2 SYDVKM. CDR3 length: 18 residues. J was trimmed by 2 bases and V by 5 bases; bases with no gene match: 8. CDR3 nucleotides: TGTGCCAGCAGTGTAGGGACTAGCGGGAGTATAACCTACAATGAGCAGTTCTTC. Protein sequence: CASSVGTSGSITYNEQFF. The full variable domain, completed using reference TRBV28 and TRBJ2-1, is DVKVTQSSRYLVKRTGEKVFLECVQDMDHENMFWYRQDPGLGLRLIYFSYDVKMKEKGDIPEGYSVSREKKERFSLILESASTNQTSMYLCASSVGTSGSITYNEQFFGPGTRLTVL.

The chain is built from TRBV7-3 and TRBJ2-7; TRBD1 agrees at 9 bases. Germline lookup yields CDR1 SGHTA and CDR2 FQGTGA. The CDR3 is 14 residues long. V dropped 5 bases and J dropped 2; count of bases not matched to a gene: 4. The CDR3: CASSLRTGAYEQYF. In DNA, the CDR3 is TGTGCCAGCAGCCTCAGGACAGGGGCCTACGAGCAGTACTTC.

The chain carries TRBV19 and TRBJ1-1, with D tentatively TRBD1 (5 bases). Germline values: CDR1 LNHDA, CDR2 SQIVND (reference sequence). Between the trimmed V and J ends, which lost 5 bases and 2 bases, there was a span of 15 bases. This CDR3 region has 15 residues. The CDR3 protein is CASSPGTLGNTEAFF. Here the CDR3 DNA reads TGTGCCAGTAGTCCAGGGACTCTTGGAAACACTGAAGCTTTCTTT.

The chain links TRBV6-5 to TRBJ2-7; 11 bases fit TRBD2. Per germline, CDR1 MNHEY and CDR2 SVGAGI. V lost 6 bases and J lost 1; bases outside the gene matches: 5. The CDR3 is 15 residues long. CDR3: CASSSGLAASYEQYF. Written as DNA, the CDR3 is TGTGCCAGCAGCTCGGGACTAGCGGCTTCCTACGAGCAGTACTTC.

This clone was observed a handful of times. This chain links TRBV7-6 with TRBJ1-1; maybe TRBD1 (6 bases). CDR1 and CDR2 from the germline V gene are SGHVS and FNYEAQ. Trimming pared 5 bases from V and 0 bases from J, leaving 13 bases between. The CDR3 loop spans 15 amino acids. The CDR3 DNA reads as TGTGCCAGCAGCGCCTTGCAGGGGATGAACACTGAAGCTTTCTTT. Amino acids: CASSALQGMNTEAFF.

The chain is built from TRBV2 and TRBJ1-5; D possibly corresponds to TRBD1 (5 bases). CDR3 length: 15 amino acids. V lost 4 bases and J 1 base, leaving 11 bases between the germline ends. Per the germline V gene, CDR1 is SNHLY and CDR2 is FYNNEI. CDR3 bases: TGTGCCAGCAGTGGTCCCAGGGAGAGCAATCAGCCCCAGCATTTT. It specifies CASSGPRESNQPQHF.

The J gene is TRBJ2-3, the V gene TRBV7-9, with D maybe TRBD2 (5 bases). The CDR3 is made up of 16 amino acids. V was clipped by 7 bases and J by 1 base, with 18 bases between them. Germline CDR1 is SEHNR and CDR2 is FQNEAQ (reference sequence). The chain's CDR3 is CASTPLVSVGTDTQYF. In DNA, the CDR3 is TGTGCCAGCACTCCTTTGGTTAGCGTCGGCACAGATACGCAGTATTTT.

This chain connects TRBV4-1 to TRBJ1-2; D ambiguous. The CDR3 has 15 residues. The germline V gene has CDR1 MGHRA and CDR2 YSYEKL. V gave up 2 bases and J gave up 4 bases, with 14 bases separating them. CDR3 amino acids: CASSQWEGRSYGYTF. DNA of the CDR3: TGCGCCAGCAGCCAATGGGAGGGTAGGAGCTATGGCTACACCTTC.

The V gene is TRBV7-9, the J gene TRBJ2-7; the D gene could be TRBD1 or TRBD2 (5 bases each). This CDR3 is 13 amino acids long. Per the germline V gene, CDR1 is SEHNR and CDR2 is FQNEAQ (reference sequence). Trimming stripped 8 bases from V and 4 bases from J, with 15 bases between. The CDR3, as DNA: TGTGCCAGCGGGGACGGATCGATTTACGAGCAGTACTTC. Its protein product is CASGDGSIYEQYF.